Listed below are T cell receptor beta chains from one sample, sequenced in a study of blood T cell repertoires in COVID-19. The method was immunoSEQ multiplex PCR; TCRdb's version includes in-frame clones alone and lacks a portion of them. The sample lists around 210,000 clones, around nine tenths occurring once. The sequencing sample was made of peripheral blood. Source of these receptors: a man in his fifties or sixties with COVID-19, enrolled during active disease. The conserved cysteine and the conserved F or W are not part of the CDR3 here. The order of the fields is V gene, J gene, CDR3 protein.

V gene: TRBV7-8; J gene: TRBJ2-7; CDR3 protein: ASSLGFLWDRVYEQY
V gene: TRBV18; J gene: TRBJ1-6; CDR3 protein: ASSPPNTSGNSPLH
V gene: TRBV6-5; J gene: TRBJ1-6; CDR3 protein: ASKFGGRSSPLH
V gene: TRBV7-9; J gene: TRBJ2-1; CDR3 protein: ASSPFGLGNNNEQF
V gene: TRBV28; J gene: TRBJ1-1; CDR3 protein: ASSLLGQAMNTEAF
V gene: TRBV5-1; J gene: TRBJ2-3; CDR3 protein: ASSSRQGTDTQY
V gene: TRBV10-3; J gene: TRBJ1-4; CDR3 protein: ATGRTGEPNEKLF
V gene: TRBV5-5; J gene: TRBJ2-7; CDR3 protein: ASSLTGQSSYEQY
V gene: TRBV25-1; J gene: TRBJ1-5; CDR3 protein: ASSGQGSNQPQH
V gene: TRBV6-5; J gene: TRBJ1-2; CDR3 protein: ASRGQGIYGYT
V gene: TRBV19; J gene: TRBJ2-2; CDR3 protein: ASSIGRGQSDGELF
V gene: TRBV7-8; J gene: TRBJ1-3; CDR3 protein: ASSDGQTSRNTIY
V gene: TRBV28; J gene: TRBJ1-6; CDR3 protein: ASSLLGGGTGVSYNSPLH
V gene: TRBV18; J gene: TRBJ1-3; CDR3 protein: ASSPPGTARGNTIY
V gene: TRBV5-8; J gene: TRBJ1-5; CDR3 protein: ASSPPGHSNQPQH
V gene: TRBV12-5; J gene: TRBJ1-6; CDR3 protein: ASGWEGPPNSPLH
V gene: TRBV20-1; J gene: TRBJ2-7; CDR3 protein: SASKGPYEQY
V gene: TRBV6-5; J gene: TRBJ1-2; CDR3 protein: ASSYSLWEVGGYT
V gene: TRBV5-1; J gene: TRBJ2-5; CDR3 protein: ASSAGLAGARETQY
V gene: TRBV6-5; J gene: TRBJ2-4; CDR3 protein: ASSSRTGGDKNIQY
V gene: TRBV5-1; J gene: TRBJ2-2; CDR3 protein: ASSPGSNTGELF
V gene: TRBV2; J gene: TRBJ2-1; CDR3 protein: ASSETSGEQF
V gene: TRBV7-2; J gene: TRBJ1-6; CDR3 protein: ASSLARGQGLSSYNSPLH
V gene: TRBV19; J gene: TRBJ1-2; CDR3 protein: ASSIWRTRINNYGYT
V gene: TRBV5-1; J gene: TRBJ2-1; CDR3 protein: ASSLEIRGSYNEQF
V gene: TRBV19; J gene: TRBJ2-3; CDR3 protein: ASCPGQGFGTDTQY
V gene: TRBV19; J gene: TRBJ1-5; CDR3 protein: ASTSPGGYSNQPQH
V gene: TRBV5-1; J gene: TRBJ2-3; CDR3 protein: ASSQGQAWDTQY
V gene: TRBV27; J gene: TRBJ1-5; CDR3 protein: ASSPRQGAGVVGNQPQH
V gene: TRBV5-6; J gene: TRBJ1-3; CDR3 protein: ASSLLRDRSTNTIY
V gene: TRBV6-6; J gene: TRBJ2-7; CDR3 protein: ASSEGAASLSYEQY
V gene: TRBV5-4; J gene: TRBJ2-7; CDR3 protein: ASSNPGQAYEQY
V gene: TRBV6-1; J gene: TRBJ2-3; CDR3 protein: ASSEVSGGTDTQY
V gene: TRBV5-4; J gene: TRBJ1-1; CDR3 protein: ASSGGGMNTEAF
V gene: TRBV29-1; J gene: TRBJ1-1; CDR3 protein: SVEDLGTENTEAF
V gene: TRBV7-8; J gene: TRBJ2-1; CDR3 protein: ASSLEVLGLANEQF
V gene: TRBV7-2; J gene: TRBJ1-2; CDR3 protein: ASSSPTFTGTVGYT
V gene: TRBV18; J gene: TRBJ2-3; CDR3 protein: ASSPSTDTQY
V gene: TRBV4-1; J gene: TRBJ1-2; CDR3 protein: ASSQPWDRAIDGYT
V gene: TRBV2; J gene: TRBJ2-1; CDR3 protein: ASSVEANGYNEQF
V gene: TRBV9; J gene: TRBJ1-6; CDR3 protein: ASSSGQGPRNSPLH
V gene: TRBV5-6; J gene: TRBJ2-5; CDR3 protein: ASSNSDRVQETQY
V gene: TRBV24-1; J gene: TRBJ2-3; CDR3 protein: ATSAGRGYTDTQY
V gene: TRBV5-5; J gene: TRBJ1-5; CDR3 protein: ASSRYAMGQGSNQPQH
V gene: TRBV6-5; J gene: TRBJ2-7; CDR3 protein: ASSTTGSYEQY
V gene: TRBV10-3; J gene: TRBJ2-7; CDR3 protein: AISDLNRDREQY
V gene: TRBV2; J gene: TRBJ2-6; CDR3 protein: ASMRRGDSSGANVLT
V gene: TRBV5-5; J gene: TRBJ1-2; CDR3 protein: ASSLAGGSNYGYT
V gene: TRBV5-1; J gene: TRBJ2-7; CDR3 protein: ASSWTWGGGAYEQY
V gene: TRBV2; J gene: TRBJ1-2; CDR3 protein: ASSLEGYT